This entry lists 13 T cell receptor beta chains sequenced from one sample in a study of regulatory T cells in long-lasting Graves disease. HTBI primers from iRepertoire and Arm-PCR of CDR3 regions yielded the TCR beta libraries. TCRdb itself ran the multiplex PCR reads through MiXCR, one entry per CDR3 protein. The sample contains approximately 290,000 distinct CDR3 sequences, 22% of which appear only once. The time point here: persistent/refractory GD, antithyroid drugs over 5 years with positive TRAb. RNA isolated from PBMCs was used to make the TCR library. Sequenced material: peripheral blood mononuclear cells (PBMCs), taken when the disease was refractory, from a patient treated with antithyroid drugs. The receptor source for this set is a female donor with Graves disease.

V and J are TRBV29-1 and TRBJ2-7; the D is unclear. V was pared by 8 bases and J by 3 bases, with 5 bases between. CDR3 length: 9 residues. From germline, CDR1 is SQVTM and CDR2 ANQGSEA. The CDR3 coding sequence is TGCAGCTCACTCTACGAGCAGTACTTC. Translated: CSSLYEQYF.

V is TRBV29-1 and J is TRBJ2-7; 7 bases fit TRBD2. The trim removed 6 bases at V and 5 bases at J, leaving 1 base unmatched. Germline-derived CDR1 and CDR2 are SQVTM and ANQGSEA. The CDR3 loop spans 10 amino acids. The CDR3 spells CSVGLDEQYF. DNA for the CDR3: TGCAGCGTCGGACTAGACGAGCAGTACTTC.

This clonotype was seen ten or more times. The V and J genes are TRBV12-3 or TRBV12-4 and TRBJ1-5; D is perhaps TRBD1 (6 bases). The V end lost 2 bases, the J end lost 9 bases, and 23 bases lay between the germline ends. The CDR3 runs 17 residues. The CDR3, as DNA: TGTGCCAGCAGTTTAACCTCTGGGGGGCATGGGGTAGGGCCCCAGCATTTT. This sequence encodes CASSLTSGGHGVGPQHF.

This clonotype was detected only a few times. CDR3 nucleotides: TGCAGCGCCCGAGTGACTCTTGGGGAGACCCAGTACTTC. As protein: CSARVTLGETQYF. The V gene is TRBV29-1, the J gene TRBJ2-5, with D uncertain. Germline lookup yields CDR1 SQVTM and CDR2 ANQGSEA. The CDR3 extends over 13 amino acids. With 7 bases removed from V and 5 bases from J, the gap between germline ends came to 17 bases.

This clonotype was seen ten or more times. The chain employs TRBV20-1 and TRBJ2-7; a weak D match, TRBD2 (5 bases). Trimming removed 5 bases from V and 0 bases from J, with 11 bases in between. This CDR3 has 13 residues. In germline, CDR1 is DFQATT, CDR2 SNEGSKA (reference sequence). This chain's CDR3 is CSAAGLNSYEQYF. The CDR3 nucleotides read TGCAGTGCTGCAGGACTGAACTCCTACGAGCAGTACTTC.

This clonotype occurred many times. The chain links TRBV28 to TRBJ2-7, with a weak D call TRBD2 (5 bases). Germline V gene data show CDR1 as MDHEN and CDR2 as SYDVKM. The CDR3 contains 12 residues. V lost 7 bases to trimming and J lost 7 bases, with 14 bases between them. Written as DNA, the CDR3 is TGTGCCAGCACCCCTATTCCGGGAGAGCAGTACTTC. Translation: CASTPIPGEQYF.

By its share, this clonotype is medium-sized (0.01 to 0.1%). The gene calls are TRBV20-1 and TRBJ2-6, with TRBD1 matching over 10 bases. The CDR3 is made up of 18 amino acids. Germline V lookup: CDR1 DFQATT, CDR2 SNEGSKA (reference sequence). The V gene end was trimmed by 4 bases and the J gene end by 2 bases; junction bases not matched to a gene: 11. CDR3 DNA sequence: TGCAGTGCTACCCCCTCCCGGACAGGGGGAACTGGGGCCAACGTCCTGACTTTC. This gives the protein CSATPSRTGGTGANVLTF.

The chain carries TRBV4-2 and TRBJ1-4, with a tentative D call TRBD1 (5 bases). This CDR3 is 16 amino acids long. The germline V gene encodes CDR1 LGHNA and CDR2 YNFKEQ. V lost 0 bases and J lost 6, with 14 bases in between. The CDR3 loop reads CASSQDLGAGDEKLFF. CDR3 in DNA: TGTGCCAGCAGCCAAGATCTAGGTGCGGGGGATGAAAAACTGTTTTTT.

This clonotype was seen repeatedly, ten times or more. The rearrangement uses TRBV6-1 and TRBJ1-1; unclear D gene. The CDR3 length is 14 residues. Germline V gene data show CDR1 as MNHNS and CDR2 as SASEGT. Trimming shortened V by 5 bases and J by 4 bases, and 14 bases separated the two germline ends. CDR3 coding DNA: TGTGCCAGCAGTCCGGGCTTTCGGGGCACTGAAGCTTTCTTT. It encodes CASSPGFRGTEAFF.

In this sample, this clonotype turned up many times. The V call is TRBV5-1, the J call TRBJ1-2, with D uncertain. Trimming stripped 4 bases from V and 3 bases from J, with 22 bases between. Germline V gene data show CDR1 as SGHRS and CDR2 as YFSETQ. CDR3 length: 17 residues. The DNA of the CDR3 is TGCGCCAGCAGCCCCGACGGAGCGCTACCGAGCGACTATGGCTACACCTTC. Amino acids: CASSPDGALPSDYGYTF.

The V call is TRBV20-1, the J call TRBJ1-2; TRBD1 is a possible D gene (6 bases). Trimming shortened V by 6 bases and J by 6 bases, and 14 bases separated the two germline ends. CDR1 and CDR2 (germline): DFQATT, SNEGSKA (reference sequence). This CDR3 spans 12 amino acids. CDR3 residues: CSASRGAHGYTF. CDR3 DNA sequence: TGCAGTGCATCGAGGGGGGCGCATGGCTACACCTTC.

This clonotype turned up a few times. This rearrangement joins TRBV6-5 to TRBJ1-1, with TRBD1 matching over 10 bases. Germline lookup yields CDR1 MNHEY and CDR2 SVGAGI. CDR3 length: 15 residues. After removal of 0 bases from V and 3 bases from J, the junction contained 1 base not matched to a gene. CDR3 protein: CASSYSGQGYTEAFF. The CDR3 DNA reads as TGTGCCAGCAGTTACTCGGGACAGGGGTACACTGAAGCTTTCTTT.

This clonotype was picked up one time. The rearrangement joins TRBV9 to TRBJ2-5, with no clear D. Looked up from germline, CDR1 is SGDLS and CDR2 is YYNGEE. The CDR3 runs to 12 residues. With 5 bases removed from V and 4 bases from J, the gap between germline ends came to 9 bases. CDR3 loop: CASSKTRETQYF. CDR3 nucleotide sequence: TGTGCCAGCAGTAAAACAAGAGAGACCCAGTACTTC.